One sample yielded the 10 T cell receptor beta chains listed below, sequenced in a study of radiotherapy plus CTLA-4 blockade in lung cancer. Here immunoSEQ multiplex PCR was the method, and the copy in TCRdb shows in-frame clones only, minus some. The table lists tens of thousands of clones, over 70% of them singletons. The specimen comprised peripheral blood, sampled from a patient treated with radiotherapy plus ipilimumab. These receptors were collected from a human donor with non-small cell lung cancer who had a partial response to radiotherapy plus ipilimumab.

The chain uses TRBV6-1 and TRBJ1-1, with D possibly being TRBD1 (6 bases). Germline-derived CDR1 and CDR2 are MNHNS and SASEGT. The CDR3 contains 15 residues. The V end was cut by 5 bases, the J end by 0 bases, with 13 bases between. The chain's CDR3 is CASSKSTGMNTEAFF. The CDR3 nucleotides are TGTGCCAGCAGTAAGTCAACAGGGATGAACACTGAAGCTTTCTTT.

The chain employs TRBV29-1 and TRBJ1-2; D possibly corresponds to TRBD1 (5 bases). CDR3 length equals 11 residues. Germline CDR1 is SQVTM and CDR2 is ANQGSEA. Trimming removed 6 bases at V and 4 bases at J, with 9 bases between. CDR3 in amino acids: CSVGTLYGYTF. The CDR3, as DNA: TGCAGCGTGGGGACTCTCTATGGCTACACCTTC.

With respect to this clone: A junction end diverges from the germline sequence, so it may reflect a read error. The chain recombines TRBV5-1 with TRBJ2-1; 7 bases map to TRBD2. Germline V gives CDR1 SGHRS, CDR2 YFSETQ. CDR3 size: 18 residues. Here the CDR3 reads CASSLGLLARRAYNGQFF. Here the CDR3 DNA reads TGCGCCAGCAGCTTGGGGTTACTAGCGCGACGAGCATACAATGGGCAGTTCTTC.

The chain is built from TRBV20-1 and TRBJ2-4, with TRBD2 identical over 7 bases. Germline V gene lookup returns CDR1 DFQATT and CDR2 SNEGSKA (reference sequence). This CDR3 comprises 11 residues. The CDR3 sequence is CSMPAGDIQYF. CDR3 sequence (DNA): TGCAGCATGCCGGCGGGGGACATTCAGTACTTC.

The chain joins TRBV5-4 to TRBJ1-1; D might be TRBD1 (5 bases). The CDR3 sequence is 13 residues long. Per the germline V gene, CDR1 is SGHNT and CDR2 is YYREEE (reference sequence). The V end lost 10 bases, the J end lost 6 bases, and 19 bases lay between the germline ends. The CDR3 region has the DNA TGTGCCGGAACACGGGGGGGGGTCGCTGAAGCTTTCTTT. Encoded protein: CAGTRGGVAEAFF.

The genes are TRBV18 and TRBJ1-2; 7 bases are shared with TRBD1. Germline CDR1 is KGHSH and CDR2 is LQKENI. V lost 6 bases, J lost 3 bases, and 4 bases stayed unmatched. The CDR3 contains 13 residues. The CDR3 is CASSRDSDYGYTF. CDR3 DNA: TGTGCCAGCTCTCGGGACAGTGACTATGGCTACACCTTC.

The chain employs TRBV7-9 and TRBJ1-4; maybe TRBD1 (5 bases). CDR3 length equals 15 residues. The ends were cut back, 4 bases at V and 8 bases at J, with 17 bases in the middle. CDR1 and CDR2 from the germline V gene are SEHNR and FQNEAQ (reference sequence). The CDR3 loop is CASSSSAGKGEKLFF. CDR3 DNA: TGTGCCAGCAGCTCCTCGGCAGGGAAGGGGGAAAAACTGTTTTTT.

This chain links TRBV7-2 with TRBJ2-1; TRBD2 matches at 12 bases. Germline V gives CDR1 SGHTA, CDR2 FQGNSA. The V gene end was trimmed by 0 bases and the J gene end by 7 bases; junction bases not matched to a gene: 7. The CDR3 is made up of 17 amino acids. CDR3 nucleotide sequence: TGTGCCAGCAGCTTAGCTGCTAGCGGGGGGGCCGTTAATGAGCAGTTCTTC. This codes for CASSLAASGGAVNEQFF.

The sample holds a few counts of this clone. V gene TRBV7-3 combines with J gene TRBJ2-2, with 7 bases that match TRBD2. The germline V gene has CDR1 SGHTA and CDR2 FQGTGA. V lost 3 bases, J lost 6 bases, and 1 base stayed unmatched. This CDR3 has 13 residues. CDR3 sequence: CASSFRGAGELFF. The DNA of the CDR3 is TGTGCCAGCAGCTTCCGGGGGGCCGGGGAGCTGTTTTTT.

V gene TRBV7-2 combines with J gene TRBJ2-1, with D possibly TRBD1 on 6 matching bases. The length of the CDR3 is 16 residues. Trimming pared 2 bases from V and 2 bases from J, leaving 13 bases between. Germline V gene data show CDR1 as SGHTA and CDR2 as FQGNSA. The CDR3 DNA follows: TGTGCCAGCAGCTTAACCGGGACAACACCCTACAATGAGCAGTTCTTC. Its translation: CASSLTGTTPYNEQFF.